A single sample gave rise to the 12 T cell receptor beta chains below, sequenced in a study of CD8+CD57+ T cells in acquired aplastic anemia (dated by TCRdb to the late 2010s). The sequencer listed for this sample is Illumina HiSeq 2000. Genomic DNA served as template for TCR beta VDJ combination and CDR3 sequence profiling. TCRdb applied fastp at Q25 and MiXCR to the public reads, then kept only in-frame beta chains. Rows are unified per CDR3 protein, each entry keeping the most common DNA and genes. A total of roughly 240,000 distinct CDR3 sequences appear in this sample, around 46% of them only once. The top ten constitute 7% to 9.5% of the sample. Flow cytometry had shown CD8+CD57+ cell expansion in the patients selected for sequencing. Sequencing input: sorted CD4+, CD8+, or CD8+CD57+ T cells (not recorded which) from PBMCs. Receptor source: a human donor with aplastic anemia.

The V call is TRBV7-2, the J call TRBJ2-7; weak D call: TRBD2 (5 bases). Germline loops: CDR1 SGHTA, CDR2 FQGNSA. V was clipped by 9 bases and J by 7 bases, with 19 bases between them. The CDR3 extends over 13 amino acids. Here the CDR3 reads CASSIPAGEEQYF. The CDR3, as DNA: TGTGCCAGTAGTATCCCGGCCGGGGAAGAGCAGTACTTC.

The V call is TRBV20-1, the J call TRBJ2-1, with a possible D match to TRBD1 (6 bases). Germline assignment: CDR1 DFQATT and CDR2 SNEGSKA (reference sequence). The V gene lost 3 bases and the J gene lost 5 bases, with 17 bases spanning the gap. The CDR3 is made up of 15 amino acids. Here the CDR3 reads CSARVGTRLDNEQFF. CDR3 DNA sequence: TGCAGTGCTAGGGTGGGGACACGACTTGACAATGAGCAGTTCTTC.

The table lists this clonotype with many counts. The chain combines TRBV7-9 with TRBJ1-2; no definite D call. V lost 4 bases and J 6 bases, leaving 12 bases between the germline ends. Germline values: CDR1 SEHNR, CDR2 FQNEAQ (reference sequence). The CDR3 contains 13 residues. The CDR3 is CASSSSDRDGYTF. CDR3 nucleotide sequence: TGTGCCAGCAGCTCCAGCGATCGGGATGGCTACACCTTC.

This clonotype was detected only a few times. In nucleotides, the CDR3 is TGTGCCATCAGCCCAACAGTTAACTATGGCTACACCTTC. It translates to CAISPTVNYGYTF. V and J are TRBV6-2 or TRBV6-3 and TRBJ1-2; D ambiguous. V was pared by 10 bases and J by 1 base, with 13 bases between. CDR1 is MNHEY and CDR2 is SVGEGT in the germline V gene. This CDR3 has 13 residues.

Remarks on this clonotype: This may be a read error: a much more frequent sequence differs by one nucleotide. V and J are TRBV5-6 and TRBJ1-1; maybe TRBD1 (6 bases). The CDR3 covers 11 residues. V was shortened by 5 bases and J by 6 bases, with 8 bases between the two germline ends. The germline gives CDR1 SGHDT, CDR2 YYEEEE. CDR3 coding DNA: TGTGCCAGCAGAGGGGGGCCTGAAGCTTTCTTT. Encoded protein: CASRGGPEAFF. The full variable domain, its missing parts supplied by reference TRBV5-6 and TRBJ1-1, is DAGVTQSPTHLIKTRGQQVTLRCSPKSGHDTVSWYQQALGQGPQFIFQYYEEEERQRGNFPDRFSGHQFPNYSSELNVNALLLGDSALYLCASRGGPEAFFGQGTRLTVV.

The V gene is TRBV4-3, the J gene TRBJ2-7; weak D call: TRBD2 (5 bases). The CDR3 consists of 14 residues. Germline V gene lookup returns CDR1 LGHNA and CDR2 YSLEER. Trimming removed 0 bases at V and 6 bases at J, with 12 bases between. This chain's CDR3 is CASSQDPGIGEQYF. The CDR3 nucleotides are TGCGCCAGCAGCCAAGATCCGGGGATCGGCGAGCAGTACTTC.

This chain connects TRBV6-2 or TRBV6-3 to TRBJ2-5; TRBD2 aligns across 8 bases. Germline CDR1 reads MNHEY; CDR2 reads SVGEGT. The CDR3 is made up of 15 amino acids. J gave up 4 bases and V 2 bases, and 6 bases lay outside the gene matches. The CDR3 DNA is TGTGCCAGCAGTTACGTGACTAGCGTTAGAGAGACCCAGTACTTC. Translating gives CASSYVTSVRETQYF.

With respect to this clonotype: A junction boundary mismatches the germline segment, possibly from a read error. The genes are TRBV20-1 and TRBJ2-1, with 9 bases matching TRBD2. This CDR3 spans 16 amino acids. CDR1 DFQATT and CDR2 SNEGSKA come from the germline V gene (reference sequence). CDR3 loop: CSYSVPREGRINEQLF. The DNA for the CDR3 is TGCAGTTATTCCGTACCGCGGGAGGGCCGTATTAATGAGCAGCTCTTC.

This clonotype has ten or more counts. CDR3 sequence reads: CASSSVGATDTQYF. The DNA of the CDR3 is TGTGCCAGCAGCTCCGTCGGGGCCACAGATACGCAGTATTTT. The chain combines TRBV7-8 with TRBJ2-3; D possibly matches TRBD1 or TRBD2 (5 bases each). V was shortened by 4 bases and J by 2 bases, with 10 bases between the two germline ends. This CDR3 spans 14 amino acids. Germline CDR1 is SGHVS and CDR2 is FQNEAQ.

This clonotype has a count of ten or more. The chain employs TRBV24-1 and TRBJ2-7; D gene uncertain. Germline assignment: CDR1 KGHDR and CDR2 SFDVKD. V lost 3 bases and J 3 bases, leaving 8 bases between the germline ends. The CDR3 has 13 amino acids. CDR3 in DNA: TGTGCCACCAGTGATCTCGCGAACTACGAGCAGTACTTC. It specifies CATSDLANYEQYF.

V gene TRBV18 combines with J gene TRBJ2-1; the D call may be TRBD1 or TRBD2 (6 bases each). Germline CDR1 KGHSH, CDR2 LQKENI. The CDR3 is 12 amino acids. V lost 1 base and J lost 10, with 8 bases in between. The chain's CDR3 is CASSPRGAEQFF. CDR3 DNA sequence: TGTGCCAGCTCACCACGGGGGGCCGAGCAGTTCTTC.

V usage is TRBV29-1 and J usage is TRBJ2-1, with a possible D match to TRBD2 (5 bases). V lost 3 bases and J 2 bases, leaving 11 bases between the germline ends. Germline values: CDR1 SQVTM, CDR2 ANQGSEA. The CDR3 has 14 amino acids. CDR3 loop: CSVDGAGTYNEQFF. The CDR3 bases are TGCAGCGTTGACGGCGCCGGGACCTACAATGAGCAGTTCTTC.